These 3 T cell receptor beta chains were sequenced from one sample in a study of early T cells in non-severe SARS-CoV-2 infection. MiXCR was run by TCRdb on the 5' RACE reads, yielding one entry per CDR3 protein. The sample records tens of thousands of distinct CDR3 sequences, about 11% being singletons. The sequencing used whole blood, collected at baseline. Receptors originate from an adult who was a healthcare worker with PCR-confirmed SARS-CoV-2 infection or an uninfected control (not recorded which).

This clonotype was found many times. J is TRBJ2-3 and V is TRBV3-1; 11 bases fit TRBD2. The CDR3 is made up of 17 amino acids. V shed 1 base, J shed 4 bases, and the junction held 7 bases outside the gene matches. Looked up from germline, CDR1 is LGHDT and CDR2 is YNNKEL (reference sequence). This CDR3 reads CASSQGLAGGLADTQYF. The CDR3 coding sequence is TGTGCCAGCAGCCAAGGCCTAGCGGGGGGTTTGGCAGATACGCAGTATTTT.

In DNA, the CDR3 is TGCAGTGCTAGAGGACAGGGGGCATTGGAGACCCAGTACTTC. Residues: CSARGQGALETQYF. The genes are TRBV20-1 and TRBJ2-5, with 10 nucleotides matching TRBD1. The ends lost 1 base at V and 5 bases at J; junction bases unmatched: 4. This CDR3 comprises 14 residues. Germline V gives CDR1 DFQATT, CDR2 SNEGSKA (reference sequence).

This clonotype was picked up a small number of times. The CDR3 DNA reads TGCAGCTCCCCCAGGGGCGAGCAGTACTTC. Amino acids: CSSPRGEQYF. This chain uses TRBV29-1 with TRBJ2-7, with D perhaps matching TRBD1 (6 bases). The CDR3 extends over 10 amino acids. The ends were cut back, 8 bases at V and 6 bases at J, with 11 bases in the middle. Germline CDR1 is SQVTM and CDR2 is ANQGSEA.